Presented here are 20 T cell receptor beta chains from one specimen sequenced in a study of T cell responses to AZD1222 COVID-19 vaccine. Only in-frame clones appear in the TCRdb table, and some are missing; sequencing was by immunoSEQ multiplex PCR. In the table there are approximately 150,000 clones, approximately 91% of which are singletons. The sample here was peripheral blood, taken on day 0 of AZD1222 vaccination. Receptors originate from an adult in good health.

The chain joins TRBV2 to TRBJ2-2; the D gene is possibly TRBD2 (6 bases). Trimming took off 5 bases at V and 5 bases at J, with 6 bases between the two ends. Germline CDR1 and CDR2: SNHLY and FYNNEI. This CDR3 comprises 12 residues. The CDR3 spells CASSRETGELFF. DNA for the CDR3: TGTGCCAGCAGTCGGGAGACCGGGGAGCTGTTTTTT.

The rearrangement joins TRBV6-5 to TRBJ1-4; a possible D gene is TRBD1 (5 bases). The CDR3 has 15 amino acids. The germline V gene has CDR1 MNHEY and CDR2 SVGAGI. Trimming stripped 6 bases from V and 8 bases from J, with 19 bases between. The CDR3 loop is CASREHGARDEKLFF. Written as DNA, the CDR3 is TGTGCCAGCAGGGAGCACGGTGCCCGGGACGAAAAACTGTTTTTT.

CDR3 in amino acids: CASSYGAYQPQHF. The CDR3 nucleotides are TGTGCCAGCAGTTACGGGGCCTATCAGCCCCAGCATTTT. The chain combines TRBV6-2 or TRBV6-3 with TRBJ1-5; tentatively, D is TRBD1 (5 bases). Trimming took 2 bases from V and 5 from J, leaving 7 bases between them. The CDR3 covers 13 residues. Germline values: CDR1 MNHEY, CDR2 SVGEGT.

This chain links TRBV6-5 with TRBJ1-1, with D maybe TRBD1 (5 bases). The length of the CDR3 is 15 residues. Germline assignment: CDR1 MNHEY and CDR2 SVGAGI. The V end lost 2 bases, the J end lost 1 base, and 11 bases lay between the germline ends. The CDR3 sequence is CASSYNPGRNTEAFF. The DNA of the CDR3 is TGTGCCAGCAGTTACAATCCAGGGAGGAACACTGAAGCTTTCTTT.

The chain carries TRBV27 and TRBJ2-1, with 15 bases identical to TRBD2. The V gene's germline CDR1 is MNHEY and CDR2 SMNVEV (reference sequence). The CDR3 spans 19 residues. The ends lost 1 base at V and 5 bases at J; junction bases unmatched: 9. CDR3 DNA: TGTGCCAGCAGTTTATGGGGACTAGCGGGAGGAGGTCGCCACAATGAGCAGTTCTTC. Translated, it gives CASSLWGLAGGGRHNEQFF.

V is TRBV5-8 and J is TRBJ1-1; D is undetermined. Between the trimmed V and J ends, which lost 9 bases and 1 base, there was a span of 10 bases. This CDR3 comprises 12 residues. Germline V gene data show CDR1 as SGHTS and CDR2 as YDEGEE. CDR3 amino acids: CAIIRENTEAFF. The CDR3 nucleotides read TGTGCCATTATCCGGGAGAACACTGAAGCTTTCTTT.

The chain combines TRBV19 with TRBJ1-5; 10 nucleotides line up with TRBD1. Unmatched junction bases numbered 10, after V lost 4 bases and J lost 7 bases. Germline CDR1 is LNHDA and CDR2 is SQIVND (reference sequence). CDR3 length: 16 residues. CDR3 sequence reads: CASSTLSGTGEQPQHF. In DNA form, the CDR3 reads TGTGCCAGTAGTACCTTATCCGGGACAGGGGAACAGCCCCAGCATTTT. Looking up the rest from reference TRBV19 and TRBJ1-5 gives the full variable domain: DGGITQSPKYLFRKEGQNVTLSCEQNLNHDAMYWYRQDPGQGLRLIYYSQIVNDFQKGDIAEGYSVSREKKESFPLTVTSAQKNPTAFYLCASSTLSGTGEQPQHFGDGTRLSIL.

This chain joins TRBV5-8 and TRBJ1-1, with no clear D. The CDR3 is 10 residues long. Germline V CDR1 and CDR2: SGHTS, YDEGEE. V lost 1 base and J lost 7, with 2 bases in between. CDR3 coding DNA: TGTGCCAGCAGCTTGTATGAAGCTTTCTTT. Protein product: CASSLYEAFF.

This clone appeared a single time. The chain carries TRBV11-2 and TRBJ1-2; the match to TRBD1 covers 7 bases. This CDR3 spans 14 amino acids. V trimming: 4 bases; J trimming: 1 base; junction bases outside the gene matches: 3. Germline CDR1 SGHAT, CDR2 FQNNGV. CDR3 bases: TGTGCCAGCAGCTGGACAGGTCTTAACTATGGCTACACCTTC. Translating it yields CASSWTGLNYGYTF.

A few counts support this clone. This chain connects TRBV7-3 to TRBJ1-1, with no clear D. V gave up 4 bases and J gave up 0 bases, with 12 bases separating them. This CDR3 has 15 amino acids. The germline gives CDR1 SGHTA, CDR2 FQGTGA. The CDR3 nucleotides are TGTGCCAGCAGCTCCTGGACCACCGTGAACACTGAAGCTTTCTTT. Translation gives CASSSWTTVNTEAFF.

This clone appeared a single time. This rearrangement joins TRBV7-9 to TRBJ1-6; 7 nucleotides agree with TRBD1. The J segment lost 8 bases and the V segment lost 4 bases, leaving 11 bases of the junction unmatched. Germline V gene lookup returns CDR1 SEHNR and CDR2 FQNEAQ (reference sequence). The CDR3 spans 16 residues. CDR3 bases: TGTGCCAGCAGCTCACGAGGGGGCAGGTCAGATTCACCCCTCCACTTT. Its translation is CASSSRGGRSDSPLHF.

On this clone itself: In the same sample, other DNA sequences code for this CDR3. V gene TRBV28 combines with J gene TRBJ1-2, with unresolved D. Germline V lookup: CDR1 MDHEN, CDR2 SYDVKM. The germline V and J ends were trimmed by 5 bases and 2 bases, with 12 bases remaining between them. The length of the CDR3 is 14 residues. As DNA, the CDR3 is TGTGCCAGCAGTAGCAGTCCTCTAAACTATGGCTACACCTTC. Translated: CASSSSPLNYGYTF.

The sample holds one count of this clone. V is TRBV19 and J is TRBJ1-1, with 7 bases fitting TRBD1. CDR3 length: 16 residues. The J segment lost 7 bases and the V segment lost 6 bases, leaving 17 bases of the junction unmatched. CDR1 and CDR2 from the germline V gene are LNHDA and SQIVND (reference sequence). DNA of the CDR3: TGTGCCAGTAGCCCTCATCTCCTGACAGGGAGAAGTGAAGCTTTCTTT. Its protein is CASSPHLLTGRSEAFF.

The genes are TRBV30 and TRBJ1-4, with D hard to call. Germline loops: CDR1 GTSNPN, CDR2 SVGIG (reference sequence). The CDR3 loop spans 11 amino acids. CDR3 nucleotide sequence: TGTTCCGGTACCTTTAATGAAAAACTGTTTTTT. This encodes CSGTFNEKLFF.

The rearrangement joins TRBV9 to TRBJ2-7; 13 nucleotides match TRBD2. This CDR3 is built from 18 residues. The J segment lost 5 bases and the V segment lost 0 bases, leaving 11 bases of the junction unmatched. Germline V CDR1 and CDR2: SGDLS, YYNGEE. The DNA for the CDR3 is TGTGCCAGCAGCGTAGGAACTAGCGGGAGGGAGGCAGGTAACGAGCAGTACTTC. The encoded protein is CASSVGTSGREAGNEQYF. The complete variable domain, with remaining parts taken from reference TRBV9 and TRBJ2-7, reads DSGVTQTPKHLITATGQRVTLRCSPRSGDLSVYWYQQSLDQGLQFLIQYYNGEERAKGNILERFSAQQFPDLHSELNLSSLELGDSALYFCASSVGTSGREAGNEQYFGPGTRLTVT.

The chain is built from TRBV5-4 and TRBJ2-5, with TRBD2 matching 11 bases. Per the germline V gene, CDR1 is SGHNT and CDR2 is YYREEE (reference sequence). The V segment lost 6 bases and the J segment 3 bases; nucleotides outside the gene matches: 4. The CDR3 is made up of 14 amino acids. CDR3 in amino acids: CASNSGLAEETQYF. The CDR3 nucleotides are TGTGCCAGCAACTCGGGACTAGCGGAAGAGACCCAGTACTTC. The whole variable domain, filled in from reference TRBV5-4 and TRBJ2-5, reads ETGVTQSPTHLIKTRGQQVTLRCSSQSGHNTVSWYQQALGQGPQFIFQYYREEENGRGNFPPRFSGLQFPNYSSELNVNALELDDSALYLCASNSGLAEETQYFGPGTRLLVL.

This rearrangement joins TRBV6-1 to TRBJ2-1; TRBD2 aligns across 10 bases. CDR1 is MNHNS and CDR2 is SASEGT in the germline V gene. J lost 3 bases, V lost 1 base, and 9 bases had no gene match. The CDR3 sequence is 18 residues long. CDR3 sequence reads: CASSEGASGSYYYNEQFF. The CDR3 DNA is TGTGCCAGCAGTGAAGGCGCTAGCGGGAGTTATTACTACAATGAGCAGTTCTTC.

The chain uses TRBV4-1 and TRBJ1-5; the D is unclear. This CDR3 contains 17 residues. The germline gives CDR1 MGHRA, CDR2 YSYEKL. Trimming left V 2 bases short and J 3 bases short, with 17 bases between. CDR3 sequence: CASSQRARLDNNQPQHF. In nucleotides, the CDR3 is TGCGCCAGCAGCCAACGGGCCAGGCTCGACAACAATCAGCCCCAGCATTTT.

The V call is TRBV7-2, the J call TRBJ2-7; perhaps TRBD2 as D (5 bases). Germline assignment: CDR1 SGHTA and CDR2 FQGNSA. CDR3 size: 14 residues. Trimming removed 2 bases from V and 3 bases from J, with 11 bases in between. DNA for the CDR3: TGTGCCAGCAGCTTACCGGGATTGAGCTACGAGCAGTACTTC. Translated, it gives CASSLPGLSYEQYF.

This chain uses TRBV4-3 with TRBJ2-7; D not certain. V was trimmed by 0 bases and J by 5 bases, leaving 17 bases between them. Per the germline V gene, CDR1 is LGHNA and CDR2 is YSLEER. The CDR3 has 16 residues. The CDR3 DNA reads TGCGCCAGCAGCCAAGATTACGGGCCCGGACGAGACGAGCAGTACTTC. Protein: CASSQDYGPGRDEQYF.